There are many counts of the clone carrying this T cell receptor (beta chain). Some clones are missing from TCRdb's copy, which holds only in-frame ones; the method was immunoSEQ multiplex PCR. The sample has about 990,000 clones, around three quarters seen once. This record comes from a study of shared clonotypes between healthy human individuals. V was clipped by 0 bases and J by 0 bases, with 10 bases between them. Germline CDR1 and CDR2: SGHDT and YYEEEE. There are 15 residues in the CDR3. The rearrangement links TRBV5-6 to TRBJ2-7; D might be TRBD1 (5 bases). The source is a man aged 18 to 30 in good health. Some clones in this sample may be carry-over from other donors' samples. Specimen: memory CD4+ T cells from PBMCs. Subset defined: CD45RA-negative fraction. CDR3: CASSLGGALSYEQYF. The CDR3 DNA sequence: TGTGCCAGCAGCTTGGGGGGCGCCCTCTCCTACGAGCAGTACTTC.